Below, one T cell receptor (beta chain) is given with its context. Antigen specificity is unknown. This sample is drawn from a study of cytomegalovirus exposure and HLA in healthy donors. Whole-study findings and limits: Available immune exposure information covered CMV serostatus only. Later genetic work tied a missense DCLRE1C variant to beta-chain V and J trimming. Previously analyzed data showed that most TCR beta V segments were productive at a frequency of about 87% or about 30%. Sequencing likely generated an artifact that appeared as a cluster of highly shared sequence variants.

Use of 60 Vbeta and 13 Jbeta primers characterized the PCR. The method was immunoSEQ multiplex PCR; TCRdb's version includes in-frame clones alone and lacks a portion of them. Here the sample spans some 90,000 clones, over 75% being singletons. The CDR3 covers 15 residues. Deletions cut 0 bases from V and 9 bases from J, with 16 bases between. The germline gives CDR1 LNHNV, CDR2 YYDKDF (reference sequence). This sequence joins TRBV15 and TRBJ2-3, with D perhaps TRBD2 (6 bases). The sequenced material came from PBMCs. The clonotype originates from a man aged 25 to 40 in good health and CMV-seropositive. The CDR3, as DNA: TGTGCCACCAGCAGAGATAAGTTAACGGGAGTAACGCAGTATTTT. Protein sequence: CATSRDKLTGVTQYF.